The sample holds many counts of the clone carrying this T cell receptor beta chain. MiXCR, run by TCRdb on the reads, gives a single entry per CDR3 protein. Here the sample spans fewer than 250,000 distinct CDR3 sequences, less than 35% being singletons. J was trimmed by 3 bases and V by 4 bases; bases with no gene match: 0. The CDR3 contains 14 residues. Germline CDR1 and CDR2: MRHNA and SNTAGT. This record belongs to a study of kidney transplant recipient with SARS-CoV-2 infection. The receptor's source is a young adult male patient who had COVID-19 and was a kidney transplant recipient. Part of the T cells may come from the graft donor. The sequences come from a blood sample, collected at baseline and between days 110 and 120 from a kidney transplant recipient. This rearrangement joins TRBV6-4 to TRBJ2-3, with TRBD2 matching over 11 bases. CDR3 sequence (DNA): TGTGCCAGCAGTGGGACTAGCGGGACAGATACGCAGTATTTT. It yields the protein CASSGTSGTDTQYF.